The following is a TCR beta chain sequence with its context. Its antigen is not yet known. Base qualities are not provided; no much larger clone lies one nucleotide away. The run used an Illumina HiSeq 1500. The raw public reads went through TCRdb reprocessing: fastp at Q25, MiXCR clone calling, in-frame beta chains kept. Merged by CDR3 protein, the rows form single entries marked with the most common genes and DNA. This sample has a few hundred thousand distinct CDR3 sequences in its table, and 20% to 25% of those were observed once. In total, the top ten clones hold less than 15% of the sample. This entry is derived from a study of T cell repertoires in cytomegalovirus infection (dated by TCRdb to about 2019). Background on the whole study: The peptide stimulations were aimed at well-studied HLA-B-restricted epitopes as well as recently identified HLA-C-restricted CMV epitopes, whose presentation resists viral immunomodulation. Donor HLA type was relevant to the analysis, because carriage of CMV infection together with the matching HLA type was indicated by public TCR beta signatures. Points the paper makes about the study in general: Carriers of CMV infection plus the relevant HLA type were discriminated by the cumulative frequency of public TCR beta family members in the study cohort and in an independent 352-donor cohort. The ex vivo response was dominated by HLA-C-restricted CMV-specific TCR beta clonotypes, which also provided the single most frequent clonotype in two of eight donors.

This specimen's treatment or condition label, interpreted: in vitro stimulation with specific CMV peptide epitopes to enrich CMV-specific T cells. Reading the germline V gene (reference sequence) gives CDR1 GTSNPN and CDR2 SVGIG. The CDR3 contains 14 residues, cysteine and phenylalanine counted. Here the CDR3 DNA is all that survives: 42 bases in frame from base 1. V loses 3 bases, J loses 8 bases, and the germline ends lie 17 bases apart. The rearranged chain carries TRBV30 and TRBJ2-1, with TRBD2 perhaps the D gene, on 5 matching bases. The receptor was derived from a human donor in good health (CMV status not recorded). Some clones in this sample may be carry-over from other donors' samples. This sample comprised cultured PBMCs, obtained from culture after CMV antigen stimulation. The CDR3 region reads CAWSETGYWDEQFF. The base sequence is TGTGCCTGGAGCGAGACGGGATACTGGGATGAGCAGTTCTTC.